The rows below give T cell receptor beta chains drawn from one sample of a study of blood T cell repertoires in COVID-19. Sequencing used immunoSEQ multiplex PCR; TCRdb keeps in-frame clones, though not all of them. The data show around 250,000 clones, around 83% seen once. The sample consisted of peripheral blood. These TCRs come from a man older than 75 with acute or convalescent COVID-19. Each CDR3 is given with its conserved first and last residue. The D gene is left open where the match is weak. Clone size, where shown, is once, few, many, or a class for clones that have expanded.

V gene,J gene,D gene,clone size,CDR3 protein,CDR3 DNA
TRBV28,TRBJ2-7,.,few,CASSVGLPSYEQYF,TGTGCCAGCAGCGTTGGGCTACCGAGCTACGAGCAGTACTTC
TRBV10-3,TRBJ1-1,.,many,CAIGWQGSTEAFF,TGTGCCATCGGGTGGCAGGGGAGCACTGAAGCTTTCTTT
TRBV2,TRBJ2-2,TRBD1,.,CASRTGSANTGELFF,TGTGCCAGCAGGACAGGGTCCGCGAACACCGGGGAGCTGTTTTTT
TRBV27,TRBJ2-7,.,.,CASSLGQGGSYEQYF,TGTGCCAGCAGTTTGGGGCAGGGAGGCTCCTACGAGCAGTACTTC
TRBV28,TRBJ2-7,TRBD1,once,CASSSTGQSYEQYF,TGTGCCAGCAGTTCGACAGGGCAGTCCTACGAGCAGTACTTC
TRBV7-7,TRBJ2-5,TRBD1,once,CASSKARGQGQETQYF,TGTGCTAGCAGCAAAGCCCGAGGACAGGGGCAAGAGACCCAGTACTTC
TRBV19,TRBJ2-7,.,.,CASSWAGQSSYEQYF,TGTGCCAGTAGTTGGGCCGGACAGAGCTCCTACGAGCAGTACTTC
TRBV18,TRBJ1-5,.,.,CASSPSRGNQPQHF,TGTGCCAGCTCACCATCTCGGGGGAATCAGCCCCAGCATTTT
TRBV6-5,TRBJ1-4,TRBD1,once,CASRRGQDEKLFF,TGTGCCAGCAGGAGGGGACAGGATGAAAAACTGTTTTTT
TRBV3-1/TRBV3-2,TRBJ2-3,TRBD2,.,CASSQEPGTSRDTQYF,TGTGCCAGCAGCCAAGAACCCGGGACTAGCCGAGATACGCAGTATTTT
TRBV27,TRBJ2-5,TRBD2,.,CASSLGRAGGLVTQYF,TGTGCCAGCAGTCTAGGACGGGCGGGAGGGTTAGTGACCCAGTACTTC
TRBV18,TRBJ2-3,.,once,CASSPGKLVTDTQYF,TGTGCCAGCTCACCCGGGAAGTTGGTCACAGATACGCAGTATTTT
TRBV11-1,TRBJ2-5,TRBD2,few,CASSVAGGGRQETQYF,TGTGCCAGCAGCGTAGCGGGCGGGGGTCGCCAAGAGACCCAGTACTTC
TRBV5-1,TRBJ2-3,TRBD2,.,CASSKGLEGDTQYF,TGCGCCAGCAGCAAAGGACTAGAGGGGGATACGCAGTATTTT